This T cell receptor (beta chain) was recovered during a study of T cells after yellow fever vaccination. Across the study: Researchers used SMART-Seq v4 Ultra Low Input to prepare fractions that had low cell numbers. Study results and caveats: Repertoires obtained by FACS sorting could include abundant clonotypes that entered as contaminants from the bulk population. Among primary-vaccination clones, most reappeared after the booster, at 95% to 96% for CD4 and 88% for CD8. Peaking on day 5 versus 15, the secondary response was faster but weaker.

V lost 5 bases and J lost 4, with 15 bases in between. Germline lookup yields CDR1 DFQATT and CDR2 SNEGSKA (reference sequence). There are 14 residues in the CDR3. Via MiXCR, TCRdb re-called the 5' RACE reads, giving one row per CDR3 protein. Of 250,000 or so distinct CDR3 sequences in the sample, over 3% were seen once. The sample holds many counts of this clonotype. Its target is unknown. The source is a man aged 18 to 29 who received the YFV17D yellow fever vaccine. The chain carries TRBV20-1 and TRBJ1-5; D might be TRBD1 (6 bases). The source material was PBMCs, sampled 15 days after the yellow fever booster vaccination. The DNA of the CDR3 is TGCAGTGCTGTCAACAGGGTTTGGAATCAGCCCCAGCATTTT. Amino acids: CSAVNRVWNQPQHF.